The rows below give T cell receptor beta chains drawn from one sample of a study of blood T cell repertoires in COVID-19. Profiled with immunoSEQ multiplex PCR; TCRdb holds only in-frame clones, not every one. The profile shows over 200,000 clones, about nine tenths of them singletons. Input material: PBMCs or T cells enriched from blood (not recorded which). The receptor set was obtained from a young man who had recovered from COVID-19. CDR3s leave out the opening cysteine and the closing phenylalanine or tryptophan. Fields, in order: clone size, V gene, J gene, CDR3 protein. A row's size may be missing; if present it is once, few, many or a size class.

clone_size: .
v_call: TRBV18
j_call: TRBJ2-1
cdr3_aa: ASSPNTGSYNEQF

clone_size: .
v_call: TRBV5-1
j_call: TRBJ2-1
cdr3_aa: ASSLGDAGLQF

clone_size: few
v_call: TRBV27
j_call: TRBJ2-7
cdr3_aa: ASSLASGVYEQY

clone_size: .
v_call: TRBV9
j_call: TRBJ2-1
cdr3_aa: ASSAETSGGGEQF

clone_size: once
v_call: TRBV28
j_call: TRBJ1-2
cdr3_aa: ASSFPSDVYGYT

clone_size: .
v_call: TRBV5-4
j_call: TRBJ2-3
cdr3_aa: ASSSRAPTDTQY

clone_size: .
v_call: TRBV29-1
j_call: TRBJ1-4
cdr3_aa: SVLGTGNEKLF

clone_size: .
v_call: TRBV7-9
j_call: TRBJ2-5
cdr3_aa: ASSRTTGAQETQY

clone_size: few
v_call: TRBV28
j_call: TRBJ1-2
cdr3_aa: ASSSNTYGYT

clone_size: .
v_call: TRBV9
j_call: TRBJ2-2
cdr3_aa: ASSPRASGIPGELF

clone_size: .
v_call: TRBV6-5
j_call: TRBJ2-7
cdr3_aa: ASRNPRLAEQY

clone_size: .
v_call: TRBV28
j_call: TRBJ1-2
cdr3_aa: ASRSPGQGLGYT

clone_size: few
v_call: TRBV4-1
j_call: TRBJ1-2
cdr3_aa: ASSQDIVRDRGLGYT

clone_size: once
v_call: TRBV28
j_call: TRBJ2-7
cdr3_aa: ASRIRDRGLPTYEQY

clone_size: few
v_call: TRBV7-9
j_call: TRBJ1-5
cdr3_aa: ASSSGQGISQPQH

clone_size: .
v_call: TRBV6-2/TRBV6-3
j_call: TRBJ2-7
cdr3_aa: ASSQGTSGSYEQY

clone_size: once
v_call: TRBV3-1/TRBV3-2
j_call: TRBJ2-7
cdr3_aa: ASSQGLRSYEQY

clone_size: .
v_call: TRBV3-1/TRBV3-2
j_call: TRBJ2-6
cdr3_aa: ASSQERQGFLRSGANVLT

clone_size: .
v_call: TRBV7-9
j_call: TRBJ2-2
cdr3_aa: ASSFPSTVPNTGELF

clone_size: once
v_call: TRBV28
j_call: TRBJ2-7
cdr3_aa: ASSYELRPGLAGVFSYEQY

clone_size: .
v_call: TRBV19
j_call: TRBJ1-5
cdr3_aa: ASSIEGFGSNQPQH

clone_size: .
v_call: TRBV4-1
j_call: TRBJ1-6
cdr3_aa: ASSQDSVYNSPLH

clone_size: .
v_call: TRBV7-9
j_call: TRBJ1-3
cdr3_aa: ASSLALEGVLGNTIY

clone_size: .
v_call: TRBV19
j_call: TRBJ2-2
cdr3_aa: ASTSRLAANTGELF

clone_size: .
v_call: TRBV7-8
j_call: TRBJ1-6
cdr3_aa: ASSSQGLRNSPLH

clone_size: .
v_call: TRBV5-4
j_call: TRBJ1-2
cdr3_aa: ASSLPGQGTYGYT